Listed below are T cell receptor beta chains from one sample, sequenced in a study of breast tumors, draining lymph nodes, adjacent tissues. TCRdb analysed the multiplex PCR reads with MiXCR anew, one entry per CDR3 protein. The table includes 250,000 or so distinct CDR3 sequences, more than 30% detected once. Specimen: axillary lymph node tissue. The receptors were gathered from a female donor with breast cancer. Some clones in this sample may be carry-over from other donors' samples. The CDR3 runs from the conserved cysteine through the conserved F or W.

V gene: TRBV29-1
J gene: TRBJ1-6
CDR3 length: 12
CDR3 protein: CSSFRMGSPLHF

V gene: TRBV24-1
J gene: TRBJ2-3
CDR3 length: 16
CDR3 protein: CATSDFPATVTDTQYF

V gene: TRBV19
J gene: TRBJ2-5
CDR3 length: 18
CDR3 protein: CASSMWAGSWSVQETQYF

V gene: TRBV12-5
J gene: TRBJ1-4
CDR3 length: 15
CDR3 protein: CASALLGGVGEKLFF

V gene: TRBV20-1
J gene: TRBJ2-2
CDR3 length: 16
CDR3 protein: CSARATDRGSTGELFF

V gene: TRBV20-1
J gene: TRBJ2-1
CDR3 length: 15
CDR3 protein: CSARDNGRATNEQFF

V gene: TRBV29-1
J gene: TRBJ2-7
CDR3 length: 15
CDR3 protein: CSVDGTGGDAYEQYF

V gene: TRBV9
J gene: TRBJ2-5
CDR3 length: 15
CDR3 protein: CASSYGTGAGETQYF

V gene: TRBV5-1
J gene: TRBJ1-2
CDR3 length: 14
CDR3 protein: CASSLFGEVSGYTF

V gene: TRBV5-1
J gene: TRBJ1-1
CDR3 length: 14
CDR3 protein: CASSSEQGFTEAFF

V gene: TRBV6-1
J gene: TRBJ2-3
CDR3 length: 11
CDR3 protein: CASSRLDTQYF

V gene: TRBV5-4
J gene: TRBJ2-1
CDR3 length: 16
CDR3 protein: CASSLASGKGFNEQFF

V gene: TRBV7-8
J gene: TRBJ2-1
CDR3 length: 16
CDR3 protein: CASSLTGGPSYNEQFF

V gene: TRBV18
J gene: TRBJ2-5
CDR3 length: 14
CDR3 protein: CASSPSGRAETQYF